One and the same sample provided the 24 T cell receptor beta chains below, sequenced in a study of cytomegalovirus exposure and HLA in healthy donors. Vbeta (60) and Jbeta (13) primers were used in the PCR. Produced via immunoSEQ multiplex PCR; TCRdb's table is partial and in-frame only. Of about 63,000 clones listed, roughly 80% are singletons. Sample: PBMCs. These receptor sequences come from a middle-aged woman in good health and CMV-seropositive.

In regard to this clone: Distinct nucleotide sequences in the sample also encode this CDR3. The chain links TRBV4-1 to TRBJ1-1; tentatively, D is TRBD1 (5 bases). This CDR3 comprises 16 residues. Trimming left V 1 base short and J 3 bases short, with 15 bases between. The germline V gene encodes CDR1 MGHRA and CDR2 YSYEKL. The CDR3 reads CASSQAEWGGDTEAFF. DNA of the CDR3: TGCGCCAGCAGCCAAGCAGAATGGGGAGGGGACACTGAAGCTTTCTTT.

The chain uses TRBV6-4 and TRBJ2-1; perhaps TRBD1 as D (5 bases). Trimming cost V 5 bases and J 6 bases, with 11 bases left between them. Germline V gene sequence: CDR1 MRHNA, CDR2 SNTAGT. The length of the CDR3 is 13 residues. The CDR3 protein is CASSRERGNEQFF. The CDR3 bases are TGTGCCAGCAGTAGAGAAAGGGGCAATGAGCAGTTCTTC.

DNA for the CDR3: TGTGCCAGCAGCCCAAAGACGGACAGTTATAACTATGGCTACACCTTC. Protein product: CASSPKTDSYNYGYTF. The chain uses TRBV14 and TRBJ1-2; D may be TRBD1 (6 bases). This CDR3 contains 16 residues. V was trimmed by 4 bases and J by 1 base, leaving 16 bases between them. Germline CDR1 SGHDN, CDR2 FVKESK. Combining the CDR3 with reference TRBV14 and TRBJ1-2 gives the whole variable domain EAGVTQFPSHSVIEKGQTVTLRCDPISGHDNLYWYRRVMGKEIKFLLHFVKESKQDESGMPNNRFLAERTGGTYSTLKVQPAELEDSGVYFCASSPKTDSYNYGYTFGSGTRLTVV.

The chain uses TRBV27 and TRBJ1-4; 7 bases match TRBD1. The J segment lost 6 bases and the V segment lost 4 bases, leaving 8 bases of the junction unmatched. Germline assignment: CDR1 MNHEY and CDR2 SMNVEV (reference sequence). This CDR3 comprises 15 residues. CDR3 nucleotide sequence: TGTGCCAGCAGTTACAGGGGATGGGCGTATGAAAAACTGTTTTTT. This codes for CASSYRGWAYEKLFF.

The chain joins TRBV2 to TRBJ1-2; 9 bases map to TRBD1. With 6 bases clipped from V and 3 bases from J, the junction kept 8 bases outside the gene matches. Germline CDR1 reads SNHLY; CDR2 reads FYNNEI. CDR3 length equals 15 residues. The CDR3: CASREQGAPYYGYTF. The CDR3 DNA reads TGTGCCAGCAGGGAACAGGGGGCACCTTACTATGGCTACACCTTC.

V is TRBV11-1 and J is TRBJ2-7; 10 bases map to TRBD1. This CDR3 contains 15 residues. Germline V gene data show CDR1 as SGHAT and CDR2 as FQDESV (reference sequence). The ends lost 5 bases at V and 5 bases at J; junction bases unmatched: 9. The CDR3 here is CASSHVRDRGNEQYF. The DNA of the CDR3 is TGTGCCAGCAGCCATGTCCGGGACAGGGGAAACGAGCAGTACTTC.

The chain carries TRBV10-2 and TRBJ2-7; 8 nucleotides match TRBD1. The CDR3 has 14 residues. CDR1 WSHSY and CDR2 SAAADI come from the germline V gene. V gave up 6 bases and J gave up 5 bases; unmatched junction bases: 9. The CDR3 loop reads CASSLGQGADEQYF. The CDR3 region has the DNA TGCGCCAGCAGCCTCGGACAGGGAGCAGACGAGCAGTACTTC.

This clone was counted only a few times. The chain combines TRBV6-5 with TRBJ2-7, with TRBD2 matching 10 bases. V gave up 7 bases and J gave up 0 bases; unmatched junction bases: 3. CDR3 size: 14 residues. Germline V CDR1 and CDR2: MNHEY, SVGAGI. Here the CDR3 reads CASKGLASSYEQYF. The CDR3 DNA reads as TGTGCCAGCAAGGGACTAGCGAGCTCCTACGAGCAGTACTTC.

V usage is TRBV15 and J usage is TRBJ2-7, with a tentative D call TRBD2 (6 bases). Per germline, CDR1 LNHNV and CDR2 YYDKDF (reference sequence). Trimming removed 0 bases at V and 7 bases at J, with 25 bases between. CDR3 size: 18 residues. CDR3 region: CATSRDYGKRGGVLEQYF. The CDR3 DNA reads TGTGCCACCAGCAGAGATTATGGAAAGCGAGGAGGGGTATTAGAGCAGTACTTC.

This chain uses TRBV11-2 with TRBJ2-1; 8 positions agree with TRBD2. Per germline, CDR1 SGHAT and CDR2 FQNNGV. V lost 4 bases to trimming and J lost 8 bases; unmatched junction nucleotides: 13. The CDR3 length is 16 residues. As DNA, the CDR3 is TGTGCCAGCAGCTCCCCCAAGCGGGGGAGAGGGGATGAGCAGTTCTTC. It codes for CASSSPKRGRGDEQFF. The full variable domain, rest sourced from reference TRBV11-2 and TRBJ2-1, is EAGVAQSPRYKIIEKRQSVAFWCNPISGHATLYWYQQILGQGPKLLIQFQNNGVVDDSQLPKDRFSAERLKGVDSTLKIQPAKLEDSAVYLCASSSPKRGRGDEQFFGPGTRLTVL.

This clone has a handful of counts. The chain uses TRBV23-1 and TRBJ2-3; possible D gene TRBD2, 5 bases. TRBV23-1 carries the ORF label, with uncertain function. Trimming stripped 4 bases from V and 3 bases from J, with 17 bases between. The CDR3 length is 16 residues. The CDR3 DNA is TGCGCCAGCAGTCCACACCTAGCTCCGGCGACAGATACGCAGTATTTT. Translated: CASSPHLAPATDTQYF.

The chain carries TRBV15 and TRBJ2-2, with a possible D match to TRBD2 (6 bases). The CDR3 consists of 16 residues. V lost 1 base to trimming and J lost 0 bases, with 9 bases between them. CDR1 and CDR2 (germline): LNHNV, YYDKDF (reference sequence). CDR3 in DNA: TGTGCCACCAGCAGAGGGAGGGGACCGAACACCGGGGAGCTGTTTTTT. Protein: CATSRGRGPNTGELFF.

V and J are TRBV30 and TRBJ2-1, with TRBD1 identical over 10 bases. Germline CDR1 is GTSNPN and CDR2 is SVGIG (reference sequence). CDR3 length: 16 residues. V lost 0 bases to trimming and J lost 3 bases; unmatched junction nucleotides: 5. CDR3 loop: CAWSVPTGGGYNEQFF. The CDR3 DNA reads as TGTGCCTGGAGTGTCCCGACAGGGGGCGGCTACAATGAGCAGTTCTTC.

In this sample, this clone turned up many times. This specimen includes other DNA sequences encoding the same CDR3. The chain combines TRBV19 with TRBJ1-1; 9 bases match TRBD1. The CDR3 has 13 residues. Germline-derived CDR1 and CDR2 are LNHDA and SQIVND (reference sequence). The trim removed 9 bases at V and 2 bases at J, leaving 4 bases unmatched. The CDR3 nucleotides read TGTGCCAGCCAACAGGGGGCTAACACTGAAGCTTTCTTT. Protein product: CASQQGANTEAFF.

This clone was seen just once. The rearrangement uses TRBV18 and TRBJ1-2; the match to TRBD1 covers 8 bases. In germline, CDR1 is KGHSH, CDR2 LQKENI. V lost 6 bases to trimming and J lost 13 bases; unmatched junction nucleotides: 13. The CDR3 has 13 amino acids. Here the CDR3 reads CASSIPGQGQFTF. The CDR3 bases are TGTGCCAGCTCCATTCCTGGACAGGGTCAATTCACCTTC.

This clone was counted a few times. This CDR3 is CASSLDGGYEQYF. The CDR3 bases are TGCGCCAGCAGCCTAGACGGCGGCTACGAGCAGTACTTC. V gene TRBV5-1 combines with J gene TRBJ2-7; D uncertain. The CDR3 spans 13 residues. Germline V gene lookup returns CDR1 SGHRS and CDR2 YFSETQ. V lost 4 bases and J lost 3, with 11 bases in between.

The chain links TRBV19 to TRBJ2-5; perhaps TRBD2 as D (6 bases). Germline CDR1 LNHDA, CDR2 SQIVND (reference sequence). The CDR3 is 15 residues long. V was trimmed by 2 bases and J by 5 bases, leaving 15 bases between them. The CDR3 bases are TGTGCCAGTAGTATACGGCGGGGTGAGGGGGAGACCCAGTACTTC. Protein product: CASSIRRGEGETQYF. Complete variable domain (other parts from reference TRBV19 and TRBJ2-5): DGGITQSPKYLFRKEGQNVTLSCEQNLNHDAMYWYRQDPGQGLRLIYYSQIVNDFQKGDIAEGYSVSREKKESFPLTVTSAQKNPTAFYLCASSIRRGEGETQYFGPGTRLLVL.

J is TRBJ2-7 and V is TRBV5-6; 8 bases line up with TRBD1. The V segment lost 3 bases and the J segment 6 bases; nucleotides outside the gene matches: 8. The CDR3 contains 14 residues. In germline, CDR1 is SGHDT, CDR2 YYEEEE. The CDR3 region is CASSSWNRGAEQYF. Here the CDR3 DNA reads TGTGCCAGCAGCTCCTGGAACAGGGGGGCCGAGCAGTACTTC.

The chain joins TRBV4-3 to TRBJ2-3, with D possibly matching TRBD1 (6 bases). Trimming stripped 4 bases from V and 2 bases from J, with 10 bases between. There are 14 residues in the CDR3. Per germline, CDR1 LGHNA and CDR2 YSLEER. The CDR3 sequence: CASSPTGPTDTQYF. DNA for the CDR3: TGCGCCAGCAGCCCTACAGGGCCCACAGATACGCAGTATTTT.

The genes are TRBV6-5 and TRBJ1-2, with 7 bases matching TRBD1. The CDR3 covers 16 residues. Germline V CDR1 and CDR2: MNHEY, SVGAGI. V lost 0 bases to trimming and J lost 8 bases; unmatched junction nucleotides: 12. CDR3: CASSYSISRGPGGYTF. CDR3 in DNA: TGTGCCAGCAGTTACTCGATAAGTAGGGGGCCGGGAGGCTACACCTTC.

DNA of the CDR3: TGTGCCAGCAGTGAAGCGGCCGAAAAACTGTTTTTT. It encodes CASSEAAEKLFF. The chain carries TRBV2 and TRBJ1-4; D gene ambiguous. This CDR3 has 12 amino acids. V lost 0 bases and J lost 8, with 4 bases in between. Germline CDR1 reads SNHLY; CDR2 reads FYNNEI.

Here the CDR3 DNA reads TGCAGCGTTGGGGCGGGGGGTAGGTATGAGCAGTTCTTC. Translated: CSVGAGGRYEQFF. The rearrangement joins TRBV29-1 to TRBJ2-1, with 8 bases matching TRBD2. Looked up from germline, CDR1 is SQVTM and CDR2 is ANQGSEA. This CDR3 is 13 amino acids long. J was trimmed by 8 bases and V by 4 bases; bases with no gene match: 7.

The count of this clone is one. As DNA, the CDR3 is TGTGCCAGCAGCTTCCCTCCAGCGGGGGGGCCTCGAAATGAGCAGTTCTTC. Protein sequence: CASSFPPAGGPRNEQFF. The rearrangement joins TRBV5-4 to TRBJ2-1; TRBD2 agrees at 10 bases. Germline V gene data show CDR1 as SGHNT and CDR2 as YYREEE (reference sequence). J was trimmed by 7 bases and V by 2 bases; bases with no gene match: 12. The CDR3 runs to 17 residues.

The CDR3 is CASSFTPTEPYEQYF. CDR3 sequence (DNA): TGTGCCAGCAGCTTTACCCCAACAGAACCCTACGAGCAGTACTTC. The chain combines TRBV5-6 with TRBJ2-7, with unresolved D. Germline-derived CDR1 and CDR2 are SGHDT and YYEEEE. The length of the CDR3 is 15 residues. V was clipped by 2 bases and J by 2 bases, with 14 bases between them. Complete variable domain (other parts from reference TRBV5-6 and TRBJ2-7): DAGVTQSPTHLIKTRGQQVTLRCSPKSGHDTVSWYQQALGQGPQFIFQYYEEEERQRGNFPDRFSGHQFPNYSSELNVNALLLGDSALYLCASSFTPTEPYEQYFGPGTRLTVT.